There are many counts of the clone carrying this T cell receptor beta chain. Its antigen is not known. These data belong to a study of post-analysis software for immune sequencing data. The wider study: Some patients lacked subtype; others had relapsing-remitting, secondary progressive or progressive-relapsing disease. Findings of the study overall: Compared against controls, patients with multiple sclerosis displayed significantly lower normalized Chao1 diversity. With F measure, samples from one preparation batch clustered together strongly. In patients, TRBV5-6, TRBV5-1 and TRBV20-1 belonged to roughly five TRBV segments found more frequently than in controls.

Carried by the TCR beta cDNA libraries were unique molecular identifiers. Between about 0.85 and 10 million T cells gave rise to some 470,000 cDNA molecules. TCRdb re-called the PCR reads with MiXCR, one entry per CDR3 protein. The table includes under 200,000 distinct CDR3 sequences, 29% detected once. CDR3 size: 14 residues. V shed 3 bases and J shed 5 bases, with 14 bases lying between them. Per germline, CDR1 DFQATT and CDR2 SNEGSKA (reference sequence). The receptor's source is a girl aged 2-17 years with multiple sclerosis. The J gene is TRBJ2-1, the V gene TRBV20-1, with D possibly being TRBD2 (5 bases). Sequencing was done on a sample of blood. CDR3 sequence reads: CSASALEGHNEQFF. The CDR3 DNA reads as TGCAGTGCTAGTGCACTAGAGGGCCACAATGAGCAGTTCTTC.